The 27 T cell receptor beta chains reported below all come from one sample, sequenced in a study of cytomegalovirus exposure and HLA in healthy donors. The PCR was carried out with 60 Vbeta primers and 13 Jbeta primers. Clones were read by immunoSEQ multiplex PCR, and TCRdb kept only the in-frame ones, dropping some. Here the sample spans 100,000 to 150,000 clones, around 74% being singletons. Sequencing input: PBMCs. The receptors were sampled from a woman aged 45-59 years in good health and CMV-seropositive.

V is TRBV28 and J is TRBJ2-7, with D perhaps TRBD1 (5 bases). Germline V gene sequence: CDR1 MDHEN, CDR2 SYDVKM. The germline V and J ends were trimmed by 5 bases and 3 bases, with 11 bases remaining between them. The CDR3 sequence is 13 residues long. CDR3 loop: CASSPGKGYEQYF. The CDR3 bases are TGTGCCAGCAGTCCAGGGAAGGGCTACGAGCAGTACTTC.

The chain has TRBV20-1 and TRBJ2-3; the D is unclear. The CDR3 runs to 11 residues. The V end lost 5 bases, the J end lost 6 bases, and 9 bases lay between the germline ends. Looked up from germline, CDR1 is DFQATT and CDR2 is SNEGSKA (reference sequence). The DNA for the CDR3 is TGCAGTGCTTTTTATCTGGATACGCAGTATTTT. Translation gives CSAFYLDTQYF.

V usage is TRBV7-9 and J usage is TRBJ1-6, with D possibly TRBD1 on 5 matching bases. This CDR3 spans 13 amino acids. V was clipped by 4 bases and J by 10 bases, with 11 bases between them. Germline V CDR1 and CDR2: SEHNR, FQNEAQ (reference sequence). CDR3 residues: CASSWAGNSPLHF. In DNA form, the CDR3 reads TGTGCCAGCAGCTGGGCAGGGAACTCACCCCTCCACTTT.

This chain uses TRBV6-5 with TRBJ1-2; 8 bases match TRBD1. Germline CDR1 reads MNHEY; CDR2 reads SVGAGI. This CDR3 spans 11 amino acids. After removal of 6 bases from V and 10 bases from J, the junction contained 4 bases not matched to a gene. The CDR3 DNA sequence: TGTGCCAGCAGCATTCAGGGGGCCTACACCTTC. This sequence encodes CASSIQGAYTF.

V is TRBV4-2 and J is TRBJ2-1; D may be TRBD1 (6 bases). This CDR3 has 16 amino acids. Deletions cut 0 bases from V and 4 bases from J, with 13 bases between. In germline, CDR1 is LGHNA, CDR2 YNFKEQ. The CDR3 protein is CASSQDPDRSYNEQFF. The CDR3 bases are TGTGCCAGCAGCCAAGATCCCGACAGGTCATACAATGAGCAGTTCTTC.

This clone was recorded only once. This chain links TRBV23-1 with TRBJ2-2, with TRBD1 identical over 8 bases. TRBV23-1 is designated an ORF whose function remains uncertain. The CDR3 sequence is 14 residues long. With V trimmed by 6 bases and J by 6 bases, 6 bases remained unmatched. The chain's CDR3 is CASRGWTGPGELFF. DNA for the CDR3: TGCGCCAGCAGGGGATGGACAGGGCCCGGGGAGCTGTTTTTT.

V and J are TRBV10-2 and TRBJ1-3; 7 bases are a match to TRBD1. After removal of 7 bases from V and 9 bases from J, the junction contained 12 bases not matched to a gene. CDR1 WSHSY and CDR2 SAAADI come from the germline V gene. This CDR3 has 14 residues. Here the CDR3 reads CASTEQTGSTTIYF. The CDR3 nucleotides are TGCGCCAGCACCGAACAGACAGGGTCTACCACCATATATTTT.

The rearrangement links TRBV18 to TRBJ1-1; TRBD1 aligns across 7 bases. From germline, CDR1 is KGHSH and CDR2 LQKENI. Losses at the gene ends were 1 base for V and 1 base for J; bases not matched to a gene: 9. This CDR3 contains 17 residues. CDR3 in amino acids: CASSPRSKGAENTEAFF. CDR3 DNA sequence: TGTGCCAGCTCACCACGGAGCAAGGGGGCGGAGAACACTGAAGCTTTCTTT.

The chain carries TRBV4-3 and TRBJ2-7; the D is unclear. Deletions cut 0 bases from V and 5 bases from J, with 8 bases between. Germline loops: CDR1 LGHNA, CDR2 YSLEER. The CDR3 runs to 13 residues. In nucleotides, the CDR3 is TGCGCCAGCAGCCAAGATTGGCAGGACGAGCAGTACTTC. Its protein is CASSQDWQDEQYF.

This clone came up once. V is TRBV9 and J is TRBJ1-1, with unresolved D. Germline assignment: CDR1 SGDLS and CDR2 YYNGEE. Trimming stripped 0 bases from V and 6 bases from J, with 15 bases between. The CDR3 consists of 15 residues. CDR3 sequence reads: CASSVDPQTLAEAFF. CDR3 nucleotide sequence: TGTGCCAGCAGCGTAGATCCTCAGACACTCGCTGAAGCTTTCTTT.

This clone was picked up one time. The chain uses TRBV12-5 and TRBJ1-2; TRBD1 is a possible D gene (5 bases). The CDR3 spans 15 residues. The germline V gene has CDR1 LGHNT and CDR2 FRNRAP. The ends were cut back, 3 bases at V and 0 bases at J, with 11 bases in the middle. The DNA of the CDR3 is TGTGCTAGTGGTTTCTACAGGAACGCTAACTATGGCTACACCTTC. Its translation is CASGFYRNANYGYTF.

This rearrangement joins TRBV9 to TRBJ2-3; 9 bases line up with TRBD2. The V and J ends lost 0 bases and 6 bases, in that order; junction bases with no gene match: 5. The CDR3 runs 15 residues. The V gene's germline CDR1 is SGDLS and CDR2 YYNGEE. Here the CDR3 DNA reads TGTGCCAGCAGCGTAGGCGGGGGGGGTGGGGATACGCAGTATTTT. Translating it yields CASSVGGGGGDTQYF.

V is TRBV5-8 and J is TRBJ1-5; 9 nucleotides align to TRBD1. With V trimmed by 3 bases and J by 6 bases, 7 bases remained unmatched. This CDR3 region has 15 residues. Germline V lookup: CDR1 SGHTS, CDR2 YDEGEE. CDR3 sequence (DNA): TGTGCCAGCAGCTCGGGACAGGGATTTGTTCAGCCCCAGCATTTT. This sequence encodes CASSSGQGFVQPQHF.

Here the CDR3 reads CASSPRQGQGPTGELFF. In DNA form, the CDR3 reads TGTGCCAGCTCACCACGGCAGGGTCAGGGCCCGACCGGGGAGCTGTTTTTT. The chain is built from TRBV18 and TRBJ2-2, with D possibly being TRBD1 (5 bases). CDR3 length: 17 amino acids. The germline CDR1 and CDR2 sequences are KGHSH and LQKENI. Trimming removed 1 base from V and 5 bases from J, with 17 bases in between.

The chain combines TRBV7-2 with TRBJ2-7, with D perhaps matching TRBD1 (5 bases). V was shortened by 5 bases and J by 3 bases, with 11 bases between the two germline ends. The germline V gene has CDR1 SGHTA and CDR2 FQGNSA. This CDR3 contains 13 residues. CDR3 coding DNA: TGTGCCAGCAGCCCAGGGCATGGCTACGAGCAGTACTTC. This encodes CASSPGHGYEQYF. The whole variable domain, remainder taken from reference TRBV7-2 and TRBJ2-7, is GAGVSQSPSNKVTEKGKDVELRCDPISGHTALYWYRQSLGQGLEFLIYFQGNSAPDKSGLPSDRFSAERTGGSVSTLTIQRTQQEDSAVYLCASSPGHGYEQYFGPGTRLTVT.

V gene TRBV4-1 combines with J gene TRBJ2-7, with D possibly matching TRBD1 (6 bases). The germline CDR1 and CDR2 sequences are MGHRA and YSYEKL. The germline V and J ends were trimmed by 4 bases and 4 bases, with 14 bases remaining between them. This CDR3 has 14 residues. In nucleotides, the CDR3 is TGCGCCAGCAGCCCAACAGGGAGCCCATACGAGCAGTACTTC. It yields the protein CASSPTGSPYEQYF.

The rearrangement joins TRBV11-2 to TRBJ2-5; no firm D call. Trimming stripped 5 bases from V and 3 bases from J, with 10 bases between. CDR3 size: 13 residues. CDR1 and CDR2 from the germline V gene are SGHAT and FQNNGV. DNA for the CDR3: TGTGCCAGCAGCCCCAGGTGGAAAGAGACCCAGTACTTC. It translates to CASSPRWKETQYF.

The chain links TRBV10-3 to TRBJ2-1; 10 bases match TRBD2. This CDR3 is built from 14 residues. V was clipped by 7 bases and J by 8 bases; unmatched bases: 8. Germline CDR1 is ENHRY and CDR2 is SYGVKD. The CDR3 DNA reads as TGTGCCATCAAGCCCAGCGGGGGGGCCCATGAGCAGTTCTTC. Its protein product is CAIKPSGGAHEQFF.

This clone came up a few times. The J gene is TRBJ2-6, the V gene TRBV5-1; tentative D call: TRBD1 (5 bases). Germline V gene sequence: CDR1 SGHRS, CDR2 YFSETQ. The length of the CDR3 is 16 residues. V was pared by 4 bases and J by 1 base, with 12 bases between. The DNA of the CDR3 is TGCGCCAGCAGCGCCTACACAGGATCTGGGGCCAACGTCCTGACTTTC. It yields the protein CASSAYTGSGANVLTF.

This clone has a single count. The chain links TRBV9 to TRBJ2-5; 8 nucleotides match TRBD2. Per germline, CDR1 SGDLS and CDR2 YYNGEE. Trimming removed 4 bases from V and 0 bases from J; junction bases left unmatched: 8. The CDR3 loop spans 16 amino acids. As DNA, the CDR3 is TGTGCCAGCAGCCTCTCGACGGGGGGGTACCAAGAGACCCAGTACTTC. This gives the protein CASSLSTGGYQETQYF.

The chain couples TRBV5-5 to TRBJ1-5; 7 bases fit TRBD1. The CDR3 contains 17 residues. V lost 4 bases, J lost 4 bases, and 14 bases stayed unmatched. CDR1 and CDR2 from the germline V gene are SGHKS and YYEKEE (reference sequence). The CDR3 here is CASSPALPGQSNQPQHF. CDR3 bases: TGTGCCAGCAGCCCCGCTCTGCCGGGACAGAGTAATCAGCCCCAGCATTTT.

This clone has more than one count but fewer than ten. This sequence joins TRBV10-3 and TRBJ1-6; D is uncertain. The CDR3 has 12 amino acids. With 3 bases removed from V and 7 bases from J, the gap between germline ends came to 4 bases. Germline V gene sequence: CDR1 ENHRY, CDR2 SYGVKD. The CDR3 coding sequence is TGTGCCATCAGTGACTACAATTCACCCCTCCACTTT. This codes for CAISDYNSPLHF.

The chain recombines TRBV7-9 with TRBJ1-3; D call uncertain. Germline CDR1 SEHNR, CDR2 FQNEAQ (reference sequence). The CDR3 is 14 residues long. V was pared by 8 bases and J by 0 bases, with 11 bases between. CDR3 protein: CASPIGGSGNTIYF. The DNA of the CDR3 is TGTGCCAGCCCGATCGGAGGCTCTGGAAACACCATATATTTT.

The V gene is TRBV9, the J gene TRBJ1-1; TRBD1 might be the D (5 bases). Trimming cost V 7 bases and J 5 bases, with 15 bases left between them. The CDR3 is 13 residues long. The germline V gene has CDR1 SGDLS and CDR2 YYNGEE. The CDR3 DNA is TGTGCCAGCGGACGGCAGGGAGGGACTGAAGCTTTCTTT. It codes for CASGRQGGTEAFF.

This sequence joins TRBV2 and TRBJ1-1; perhaps TRBD1 as D (6 bases). The CDR3 runs 17 residues. Trimming cost V 3 bases and J 3 bases, with 20 bases left between them. Looked up from germline, CDR1 is SNHLY and CDR2 is FYNNEI. CDR3 sequence (DNA): TGTGCCAGCAGTGAGGTATCGGGGTCCAAGGGGGACACTGAAGCTTTCTTT. Its translation is CASSEVSGSKGDTEAFF. The full variable domain, its missing parts supplied by reference TRBV2 and TRBJ1-1, is EPEVTQTPSHQVTQMGQEVILRCVPISNHLYFYWYRQILGQKVEFLVSFYNNEISEKSEIFDDQFSVERPDGSNFTLKIRSTKLEDSAMYFCASSEVSGSKGDTEAFFGQGTRLTVV.

The rearrangement uses TRBV4-3 and TRBJ2-1, with 13 nucleotides matching TRBD2. The germline V gene has CDR1 LGHNA and CDR2 YSLEER. The ends lost 0 bases at V and 7 bases at J; junction bases unmatched: 12. The CDR3 loop spans 19 amino acids. The CDR3 here is CASSQDNGLAGDGVNEQFF. The CDR3 nucleotides are TGCGCCAGCAGCCAAGATAATGGACTAGCGGGGGACGGGGTGAATGAGCAGTTCTTC.

Here the CDR3 reads CASSQDPLTAATANVLTF. The CDR3 nucleotides are TGCGCCAGCAGCCAAGATCCCCTTACAGCGGCTACGGCCAACGTCCTGACTTTC. The rearrangement uses TRBV4-3 and TRBJ2-6; possibly TRBD2 for D (5 bases). This CDR3 is built from 18 residues. Germline CDR1 is LGHNA and CDR2 is YSLEER. Trimming shortened V by 0 bases and J by 6 bases, and 18 bases separated the two germline ends.